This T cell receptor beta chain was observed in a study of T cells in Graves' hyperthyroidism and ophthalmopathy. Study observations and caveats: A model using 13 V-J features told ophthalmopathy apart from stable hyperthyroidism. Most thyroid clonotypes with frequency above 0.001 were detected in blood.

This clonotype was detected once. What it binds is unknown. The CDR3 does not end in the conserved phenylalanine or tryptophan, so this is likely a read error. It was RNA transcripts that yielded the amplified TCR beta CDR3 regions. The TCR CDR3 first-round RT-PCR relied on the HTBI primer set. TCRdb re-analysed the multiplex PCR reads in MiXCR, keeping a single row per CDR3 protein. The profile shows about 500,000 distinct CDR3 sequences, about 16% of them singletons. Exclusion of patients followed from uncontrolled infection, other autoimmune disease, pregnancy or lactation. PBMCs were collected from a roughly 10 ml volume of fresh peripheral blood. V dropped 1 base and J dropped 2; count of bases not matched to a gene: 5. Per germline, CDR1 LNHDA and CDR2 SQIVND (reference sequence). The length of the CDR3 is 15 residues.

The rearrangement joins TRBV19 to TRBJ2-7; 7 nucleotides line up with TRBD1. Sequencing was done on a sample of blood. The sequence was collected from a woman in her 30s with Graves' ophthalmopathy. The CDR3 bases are TGTGCCAGTAGTATAGGTAGGGGGCGAACCTACGAGCAGTACCTC. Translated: CASSIGRGRTYEQYL.